Presented here are 27 T cell receptor beta chains from one specimen sequenced in a study of patients and donors after allogeneic stem cell transplantation. A single record per CDR3 protein comes from TCRdb applying MiXCR to the RT-PCR reads. The sample records 190,000 or so distinct CDR3 sequences, around 40% being singletons. The sequencing sample was made of blood, either unsorted or a sorted T cell fraction (not recorded which). These receptors came from a human donor who was either an allogeneic HSCT recipient or a stem cell or donor lymphocyte infusion donor (not recorded which). It is not recorded whose cells these are; they may come from a transplant donor.

The sample holds a few counts of this clonotype. The chain uses TRBV15 and TRBJ1-2; D call uncertain. The CDR3 loop spans 15 amino acids. CDR1 is LNHNV, CDR2 YYDKDF, per germline (reference sequence). V dropped 0 bases and J dropped 0 bases, with 8 bases sitting between them. CDR3: CATSRDRLPNYGYTF. Written as DNA, the CDR3 is TGTGCCACCAGCAGAGATAGGCTCCCTAACTATGGCTACACCTTC.

The chain has TRBV4-3 and TRBJ2-1; 11 bases align to TRBD2. The CDR3 is 17 amino acids. Losses at the gene ends were 4 bases for V and 4 bases for J; bases not matched to a gene: 9. Germline CDR1 and CDR2: LGHNA and YSLEER. CDR3 nucleotide sequence: TGCGCCAGCAGCCCCCTTCTGACTAGCGGGGTTTACAATGAGCAGTTCTTC. It specifies CASSPLLTSGVYNEQFF.

This clonotype was observed many times. The rearrangement links TRBV5-1 to TRBJ1-2; D possibly corresponds to TRBD1 (5 bases). CDR1 SGHRS and CDR2 YFSETQ come from the germline V gene. The ends were cut back, 0 bases at V and 8 bases at J, with 26 bases in the middle. This CDR3 comprises 18 residues. CDR3 residues: CASSLGGGGTIPIWGYTF. Written as DNA, the CDR3 is TGCGCCAGCAGCTTGGGAGGCGGAGGGACGATCCCTATTTGGGGCTACACCTTC.

This chain connects TRBV3-1 to TRBJ2-5, with D maybe TRBD2 (5 bases). CDR3 length equals 17 residues. Germline V gene sequence: CDR1 LGHDT, CDR2 YNNKEL (reference sequence). The germline V and J ends were trimmed by 1 base and 5 bases, with 20 bases remaining between them. CDR3 DNA sequence: TGTGCCAGCAGCCAAGGACGGGGATCTGTCGTCTCGGAGACCCAGTACTTC. Translating it yields CASSQGRGSVVSETQYF.

The rearrangement uses TRBV14 and TRBJ1-1, with no clear D. Germline loops: CDR1 SGHDN, CDR2 FVKESK. This CDR3 is 13 amino acids long. V lost 0 bases to trimming and J lost 5 bases, with 7 bases between them. The CDR3, as DNA: TGTGCCAGCAGCCAAGATTGGGCGACTGAAGCTTTCTTT. Translation gives CASSQDWATEAFF.

This clonotype appeared a few times. The chain is built from TRBV6-6 and TRBJ1-5; tentative D call: TRBD1 (6 bases). CDR1 and CDR2 from the germline V gene are MNHNY and SVGAGI (reference sequence). V gave up 7 bases and J gave up 3 bases, with 16 bases separating them. The CDR3 consists of 15 residues. DNA of the CDR3: TGTGCCAGCACCAACAGGCAGGGGTTCAATCAGCCCCAGCATTTT. The encoded protein is CASTNRQGFNQPQHF.

This clonotype occurred a few times. This rearrangement joins TRBV12-3 or TRBV12-4 to TRBJ1-1; TRBD1 matches at 9 bases. V lost 5 bases to trimming and J lost 0 bases; unmatched junction nucleotides: 4. The CDR3 is 15 residues long. The CDR3 nucleotides are TGTGCCAGCAGTCCGGGGGACAGGGTGAACACTGAAGCTTTCTTT. Its protein is CASSPGDRVNTEAFF.

This clonotype has just a few counts. The V and J genes are TRBV29-1 and TRBJ2-1; the match to TRBD1 covers 8 bases. V lost 6 bases to trimming and J lost 2 bases; unmatched junction nucleotides: 6. Germline CDR1 and CDR2: SQVTM and ANQGSEA. The CDR3 extends over 14 amino acids. CDR3 nucleotide sequence: TGCAGCGTCCGAACAGGGGGACCCTACAATGAGCAGTTCTTC. Its protein product is CSVRTGGPYNEQFF.

As for this clonotype: Compared with germline, one end of the junction differs, possibly owing to a read error. The rearrangement links TRBV14 to TRBJ2-1, with D unresolved. The CDR3 totals 9 residues. The germline gives CDR1 SGHDN, CDR2 FVKESK. Here the CDR3 reads CASSQVLLF. CDR3 bases: TGTGCCAGCAGCCAAGTTTTGCTCTTC.

This clonotype appeared many times. The chain carries TRBV6-5 and TRBJ1-5; TRBD1 matches 7 bases. CDR1 MNHEY and CDR2 SVGAGI come from the germline V gene. The CDR3 has 14 amino acids. The V and J ends lost 8 bases and 2 bases, in that order; junction bases with no gene match: 6. The CDR3 reads CASRQGSGNQPQHF. The CDR3 nucleotides read TGTGCCAGCCGACAGGGATCCGGCAATCAGCCCCAGCATTTT.

This rearrangement joins TRBV20-1 to TRBJ2-1; D gene uncertain. Trimming left V 0 bases short and J 2 bases short, with 14 bases between. The CDR3 spans 16 residues. Germline V gene lookup returns CDR1 DFQATT and CDR2 SNEGSKA (reference sequence). CDR3 residues: CSAREVAFGPYNEQFF. The CDR3 DNA follows: TGCAGTGCTAGAGAAGTAGCTTTCGGGCCCTACAATGAGCAGTTCTTC.

The rearrangement uses TRBV29-1 and TRBJ2-7; D call uncertain. CDR1 and CDR2 (germline): SQVTM, ANQGSEA. The CDR3 spans 14 residues. V was trimmed by 0 bases and J by 0 bases, leaving 9 bases between them. CDR3 region: CSVEDRVSSYEQYF. CDR3 DNA: TGCAGCGTTGAAGATCGGGTCAGCTCCTACGAGCAGTACTTC.

V usage is TRBV14 and J usage is TRBJ1-6; 9 bases agree with TRBD1. CDR1 and CDR2 (germline): SGHDN, FVKESK. The V and J ends lost 8 bases and 5 bases, in that order; junction bases with no gene match: 10. There are 16 residues in the CDR3. The CDR3 is CASRDGDRDNNSPLHF. The CDR3 nucleotides read TGTGCCAGCCGCGATGGGGACAGGGACAATAATTCACCCCTCCACTTT. Based on the CDR3 plus reference TRBV14 and TRBJ1-6, the full variable domain is EAGVTQFPSHSVIEKGQTVTLRCDPISGHDNLYWYRRVMGKEIKFLLHFVKESKQDESGMPNNRFLAERTGGTYSTLKVQPAELEDSGVYFCASRDGDRDNNSPLHFGNGTRLTVT.

The chain joins TRBV6-6 to TRBJ1-1; D possibly corresponds to TRBD1 (5 bases). V lost 0 bases to trimming and J lost 4 bases, with 9 bases between them. CDR3 size: 14 residues. CDR1 and CDR2 from the germline V gene are MNHNY and SVGAGI (reference sequence). In DNA form, the CDR3 reads TGTGCCAGCAGTTACTCGCAGGGCGGCACTGAAGCTTTCTTT. Translation gives CASSYSQGGTEAFF.

This chain joins TRBV4-2 and TRBJ2-7; TRBD2 agrees at 8 bases. V shed 3 bases and J 6 bases; nucleotides not matched to a gene: 7. Germline CDR1 LGHNA, CDR2 YNFKEQ. The CDR3 consists of 14 residues. CDR3 in DNA: TGTGCCAGCAGCCAGGCAGGACTAGCCGGCGAGCAGTACTTC. Protein sequence: CASSQAGLAGEQYF.

This clonotype turned up a few times. V and J are TRBV15 and TRBJ1-5, with TRBD1 as a possible D gene (5 bases). Per the germline V gene, CDR1 is LNHNV and CDR2 is YYDKDF (reference sequence). V lost 11 bases, J lost 5 bases, and 13 bases lay in between. CDR3 size: 12 residues. The CDR3 sequence is CASNRGDQPQHF. CDR3 DNA sequence: TGTGCCTCCAACCGGGGGGATCAGCCCCAGCATTTT.

This clonotype has just a few counts. The chain joins TRBV12-3 or TRBV12-4 to TRBJ1-2; no reliable D call. V dropped 2 bases and J dropped 3 bases, with 10 bases sitting between them. The CDR3 has 14 residues. CDR3 in DNA: TGTGCCAGCAGTTTACGAAGCACAGACTATGGCTACACCTTC. This encodes CASSLRSTDYGYTF.

The chain has TRBV12-3 or TRBV12-4 and TRBJ2-3; TRBD2 aligns across 10 bases. The CDR3 is 15 amino acids. Trimming removed 8 bases from V and 1 base from J; junction bases left unmatched: 6. In nucleotides, the CDR3 is TGTGCCAGCGGAACCCTAGCGGGGGGCACAGATACGCAGTATTTT. Translation: CASGTLAGGTDTQYF.

V is TRBV5-5 and J is TRBJ1-2, with TRBD1 as a possible D gene (6 bases). The CDR3 length is 16 residues. The V end was cut by 7 bases, the J end by 2 bases, with 21 bases between. Per germline, CDR1 SGHKS and CDR2 YYEKEE (reference sequence). In DNA form, the CDR3 reads TGTGCCAGCCTCCTAGGGCCCAGGGGAGGAAACTATGGCTACACCTTC. This codes for CASLLGPRGGNYGYTF. The whole variable domain, filled in from reference TRBV5-5 and TRBJ1-2, reads DAGVTQSPTHLIKTRGQQVTLRCSPISGHKSVSWYQQVLGQGPQFIFQYYEKEERGRGNFPDRFSARQFPNYSSELNVNALLLGDSALYLCASLLGPRGGNYGYTFGSGTRLTVV.

The chain uses TRBV27 and TRBJ2-5, with 7 bases matching TRBD1. Germline loops: CDR1 MNHEY, CDR2 SMNVEV (reference sequence). V was clipped by 2 bases and J by 3 bases; unmatched bases: 12. CDR3 length equals 17 residues. CDR3 sequence (DNA): TGTGCCAGCAGTTTAAGAAGAGGGGGCGGAAGGGAAGAGACCCAGTACTTC. It codes for CASSLRRGGGREETQYF.

A few counts support this clonotype. The chain uses TRBV18 and TRBJ1-1; no clear D. The V end was cut by 2 bases, the J end by 4 bases, with 5 bases between. The CDR3 is 12 residues long. Germline V gene sequence: CDR1 KGHSH, CDR2 LQKENI. This CDR3 is CASSPGITEAFF. The CDR3 nucleotides are TGTGCCAGCTCACCAGGGATCACTGAAGCTTTCTTT.

The chain has TRBV12-3 or TRBV12-4 and TRBJ1-4, with no clear D. V lost 6 bases, J lost 10 bases, and 12 bases lay in between. CDR3 length: 12 amino acids. CDR3 sequence reads: CASRDLRGKLFF. The CDR3 region has the DNA TGTGCCAGCAGAGACCTACGGGGAAAACTGTTTTTT.

The chain uses TRBV20-1 and TRBJ1-2; D is possibly TRBD1 (5 bases). The CDR3 is made up of 11 amino acids. Germline CDR1 DFQATT, CDR2 SNEGSKA (reference sequence). The CDR3 DNA sequence: TGCAGGCTACAGGCAGGGCGAGGCTACACCTTC. Amino acids: CRLQAGRGYTF.

The chain uses TRBV9 and TRBJ2-7, with D possibly TRBD1 on 6 matching bases. The V end was cut by 3 bases, the J end by 2 bases, with 12 bases between. Germline V CDR1 and CDR2: SGDLS, YYNGEE. The CDR3 is 14 residues long. CDR3 coding DNA: TGTGCCAGCAGCGCTCAGGGGTTCACCTACGAGCAGTACTTC. Translated: CASSAQGFTYEQYF.

This clonotype was detected a few times. The chain uses TRBV12-3 or TRBV12-4 and TRBJ1-6; TRBD1 agrees at 8 bases. This CDR3 contains 15 residues. V was clipped by 7 bases and J by 7 bases; unmatched bases: 9. The CDR3: CASTSTDRGNSPLHF. CDR3 nucleotide sequence: TGTGCCAGCACCTCTACAGACAGGGGAAATTCACCCCTCCACTTT.

This clonotype was picked up a small number of times. V usage is TRBV29-1 and J usage is TRBJ1-1; 8 nucleotides align to TRBD1. This CDR3 is 13 amino acids long. CDR1 is SQVTM and CDR2 is ANQGSEA in the germline V gene. The J segment lost 7 bases and the V segment lost 6 bases, leaving 10 bases of the junction unmatched. The CDR3 spells CSVGTGGFYEAFF. CDR3 coding DNA: TGCAGCGTCGGGACAGGCGGGTTCTATGAAGCTTTCTTT.

The chain couples TRBV29-1 to TRBJ1-1; 7 bases map to TRBD1. Germline V CDR1 and CDR2: SQVTM, ANQGSEA. V lost 6 bases to trimming and J lost 5 bases; unmatched junction nucleotides: 9. The CDR3 has 13 amino acids. CDR3 nucleotides: TGCAGCGTCGCCCAGGGGGGGAGTACTGAAGCTTTCTTT. Protein sequence: CSVAQGGSTEAFF.